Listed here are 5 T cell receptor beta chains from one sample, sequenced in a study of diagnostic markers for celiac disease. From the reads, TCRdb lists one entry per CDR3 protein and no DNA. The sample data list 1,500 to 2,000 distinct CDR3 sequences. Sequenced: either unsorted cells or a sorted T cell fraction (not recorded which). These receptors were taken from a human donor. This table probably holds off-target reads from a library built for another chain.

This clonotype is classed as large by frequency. CDR3 in amino acids: CASSQSLGYNEQFF. The V and J genes are TRBV14 and TRBJ2-1. Germline V gene sequence: CDR1 SGHDN, CDR2 FVKESK. The length of the CDR3 is 14 residues.

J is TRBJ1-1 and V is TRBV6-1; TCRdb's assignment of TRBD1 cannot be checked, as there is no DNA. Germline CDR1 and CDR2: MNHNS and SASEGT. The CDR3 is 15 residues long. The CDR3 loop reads CASSEGTGLNTEAFF.

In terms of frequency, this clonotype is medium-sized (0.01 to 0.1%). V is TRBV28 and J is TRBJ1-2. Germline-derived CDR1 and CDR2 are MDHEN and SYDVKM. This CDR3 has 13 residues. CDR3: CATGRLANYGYTF.

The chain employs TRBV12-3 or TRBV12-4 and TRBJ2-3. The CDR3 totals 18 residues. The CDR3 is CASSLGPYSSTSTDTQYF.

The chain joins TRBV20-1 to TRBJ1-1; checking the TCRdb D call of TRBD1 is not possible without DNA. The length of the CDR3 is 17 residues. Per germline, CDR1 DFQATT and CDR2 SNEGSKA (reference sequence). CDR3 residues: CSAREGQGARYFAEAFF.